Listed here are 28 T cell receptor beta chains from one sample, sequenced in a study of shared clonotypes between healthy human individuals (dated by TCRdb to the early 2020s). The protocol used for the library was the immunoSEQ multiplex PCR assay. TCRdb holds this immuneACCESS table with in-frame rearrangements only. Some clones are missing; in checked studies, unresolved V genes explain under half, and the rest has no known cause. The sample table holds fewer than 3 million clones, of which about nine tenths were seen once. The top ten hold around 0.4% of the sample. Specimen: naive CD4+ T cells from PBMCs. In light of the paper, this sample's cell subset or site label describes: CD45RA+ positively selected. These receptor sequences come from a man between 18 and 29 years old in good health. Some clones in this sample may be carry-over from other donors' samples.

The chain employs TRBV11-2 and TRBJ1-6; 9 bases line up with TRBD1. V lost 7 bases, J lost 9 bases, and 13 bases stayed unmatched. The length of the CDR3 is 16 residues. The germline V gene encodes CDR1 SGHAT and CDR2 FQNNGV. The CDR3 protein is CASNKRQGQGISPLHF. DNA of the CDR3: TGTGCCAGCAACAAGCGACAGGGACAGGGAATTTCACCCCTCCACTTT.

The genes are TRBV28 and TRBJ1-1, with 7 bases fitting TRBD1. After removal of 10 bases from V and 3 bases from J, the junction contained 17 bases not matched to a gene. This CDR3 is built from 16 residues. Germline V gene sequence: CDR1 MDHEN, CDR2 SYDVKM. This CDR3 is CATCRGGAYRDTEAFF. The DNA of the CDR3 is TGTGCCACCTGCCGAGGGGGCGCCTATAGGGACACTGAAGCTTTCTTT. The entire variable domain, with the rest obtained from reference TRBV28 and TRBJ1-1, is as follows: DVKVTQSSRYLVKRTGEKVFLECVQDMDHENMFWYRQDPGLGLRLIYFSYDVKMKEKGDIPEGYSVSREKKERFSLILESASTNQTSMYLCATCRGGAYRDTEAFFGQGTRLTVV.

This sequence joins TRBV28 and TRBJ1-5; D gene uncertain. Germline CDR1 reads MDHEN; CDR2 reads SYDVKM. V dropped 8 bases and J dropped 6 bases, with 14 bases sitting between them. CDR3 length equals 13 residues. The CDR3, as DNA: TGTGCCAGCCGCTCCACCTCGTTTCAGCCCCAGCATTTT. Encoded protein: CASRSTSFQPQHF. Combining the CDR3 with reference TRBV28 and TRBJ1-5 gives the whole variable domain DVKVTQSSRYLVKRTGEKVFLECVQDMDHENMFWYRQDPGLGLRLIYFSYDVKMKEKGDIPEGYSVSREKKERFSLILESASTNQTSMYLCASRSTSFQPQHFGDGTRLSIL.

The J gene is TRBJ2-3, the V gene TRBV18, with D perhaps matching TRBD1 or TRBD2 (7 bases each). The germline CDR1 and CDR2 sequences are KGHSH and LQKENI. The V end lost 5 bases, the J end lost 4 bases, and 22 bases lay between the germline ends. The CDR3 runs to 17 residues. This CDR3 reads CASSSQGGGSGADTQYF. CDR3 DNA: TGTGCCAGCTCAAGCCAAGGGGGCGGGAGTGGCGCAGATACGCAGTATTTT.

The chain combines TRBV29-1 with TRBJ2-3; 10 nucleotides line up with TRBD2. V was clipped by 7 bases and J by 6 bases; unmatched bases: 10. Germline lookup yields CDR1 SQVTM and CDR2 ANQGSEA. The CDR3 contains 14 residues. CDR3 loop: CSGRSAGGPDTQYF. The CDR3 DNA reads TGCAGCGGTCGATCAGCGGGAGGGCCGGATACGCAGTATTTT.

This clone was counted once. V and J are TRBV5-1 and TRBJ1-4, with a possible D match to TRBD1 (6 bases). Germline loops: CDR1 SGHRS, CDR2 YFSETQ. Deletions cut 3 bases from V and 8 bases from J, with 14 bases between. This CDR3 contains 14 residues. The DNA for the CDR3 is TGCGCCAGCAGCTCCGGACAGCTAGAAGAAAAACTGTTTTTT. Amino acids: CASSSGQLEEKLFF.

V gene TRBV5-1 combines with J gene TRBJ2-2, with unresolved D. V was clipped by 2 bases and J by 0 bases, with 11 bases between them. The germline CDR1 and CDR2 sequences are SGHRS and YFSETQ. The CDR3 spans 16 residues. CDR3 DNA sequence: TGCGCCAGCAGCTTTTACAGCATAGCGAACACCGGGGAGCTGTTTTTT. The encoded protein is CASSFYSIANTGELFF.

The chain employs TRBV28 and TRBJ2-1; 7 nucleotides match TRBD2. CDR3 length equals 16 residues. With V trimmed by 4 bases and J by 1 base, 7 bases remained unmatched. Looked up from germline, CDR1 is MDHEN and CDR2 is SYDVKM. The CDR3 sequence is CASSSVAGRSYNEQFF. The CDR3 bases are TGTGCCAGCAGTTCGGTAGCGGGTAGGTCCTACAATGAGCAGTTCTTC.

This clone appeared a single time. Here the CDR3 reads CASSWGYRPLNTEAFF. CDR3 in DNA: TGCGCCAGCAGCTGGGGGTACCGACCTTTGAACACTGAAGCTTTCTTT. This sequence joins TRBV5-1 and TRBJ1-1; D is perhaps TRBD1 (5 bases). Germline assignment: CDR1 SGHRS and CDR2 YFSETQ. The CDR3 runs 16 residues. Trimming removed 3 bases at V and 0 bases at J, with 15 bases between.

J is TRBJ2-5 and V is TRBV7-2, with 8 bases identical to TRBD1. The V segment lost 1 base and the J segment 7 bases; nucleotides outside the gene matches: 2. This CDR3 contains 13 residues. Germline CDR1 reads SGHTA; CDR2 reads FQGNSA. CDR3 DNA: TGTGCCAGCAGCTTAGAAGGACAGGGGACCCAGTACTTC. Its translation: CASSLEGQGTQYF.

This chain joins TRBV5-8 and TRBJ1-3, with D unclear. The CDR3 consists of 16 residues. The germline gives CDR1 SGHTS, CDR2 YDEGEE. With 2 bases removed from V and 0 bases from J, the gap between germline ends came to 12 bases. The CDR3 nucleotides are TGTGCCAGCAGCTTAGAAGGTTTTGTCTCTGGAAACACCATATATTTT. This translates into CASSLEGFVSGNTIYF.

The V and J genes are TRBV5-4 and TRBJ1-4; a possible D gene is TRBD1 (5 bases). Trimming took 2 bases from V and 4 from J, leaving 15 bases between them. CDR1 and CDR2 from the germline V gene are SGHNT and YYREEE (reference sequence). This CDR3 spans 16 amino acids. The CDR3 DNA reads TGTGCCAGCAGCTTCCCAGATGGGGGGGATAATGAAAAACTGTTTTTT. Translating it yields CASSFPDGGDNEKLFF.

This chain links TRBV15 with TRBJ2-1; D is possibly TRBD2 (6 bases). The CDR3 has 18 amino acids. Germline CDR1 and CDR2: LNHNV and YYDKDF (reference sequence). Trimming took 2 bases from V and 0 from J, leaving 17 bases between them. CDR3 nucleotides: TGTGCCACCAGCAGACCTGATGGGAGGACGAGCTCCTACAATGAGCAGTTCTTC. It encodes CATSRPDGRTSSYNEQFF. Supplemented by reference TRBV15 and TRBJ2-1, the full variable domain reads DAMVIQNPRYQVTQFGKPVTLSCSQTLNHNVMYWYQQKSSQAPKLLFHYYDKDFNNEADTPDNFQSRRPNTSFCFLDIRSPGLGDTAMYLCATSRPDGRTSSYNEQFFGPGTRLTVL.

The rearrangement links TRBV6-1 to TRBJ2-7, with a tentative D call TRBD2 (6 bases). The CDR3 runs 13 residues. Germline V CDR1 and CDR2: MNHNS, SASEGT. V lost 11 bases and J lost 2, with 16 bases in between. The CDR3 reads CALNPSSAYEQYF. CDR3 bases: TGTGCCCTCAACCCCTCTAGCGCCTACGAGCAGTACTTC.

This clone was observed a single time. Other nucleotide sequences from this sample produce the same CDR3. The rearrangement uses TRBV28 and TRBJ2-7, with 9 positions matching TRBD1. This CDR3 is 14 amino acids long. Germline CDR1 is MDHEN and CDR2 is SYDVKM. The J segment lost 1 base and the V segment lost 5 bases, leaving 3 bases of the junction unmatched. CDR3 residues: CASSTGQGSYEQYF. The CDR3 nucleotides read TGTGCCAGCAGTACGGGACAGGGTTCCTACGAGCAGTACTTC.

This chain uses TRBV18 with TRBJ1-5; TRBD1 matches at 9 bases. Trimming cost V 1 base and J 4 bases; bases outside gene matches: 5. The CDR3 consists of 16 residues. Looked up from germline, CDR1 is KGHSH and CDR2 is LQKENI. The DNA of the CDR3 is TGTGCCAGCTCACCACAGCGAGACAGGGGGAATCAGCCCCAGCATTTT. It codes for CASSPQRDRGNQPQHF.

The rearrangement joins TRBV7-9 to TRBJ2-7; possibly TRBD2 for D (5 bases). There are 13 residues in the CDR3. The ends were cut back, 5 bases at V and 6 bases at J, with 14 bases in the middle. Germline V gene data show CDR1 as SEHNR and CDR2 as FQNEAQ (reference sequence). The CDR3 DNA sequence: TGTGCCAGCAGCCAAAGTCGGGGAAGCGAGCAGTACTTC. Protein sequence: CASSQSRGSEQYF.

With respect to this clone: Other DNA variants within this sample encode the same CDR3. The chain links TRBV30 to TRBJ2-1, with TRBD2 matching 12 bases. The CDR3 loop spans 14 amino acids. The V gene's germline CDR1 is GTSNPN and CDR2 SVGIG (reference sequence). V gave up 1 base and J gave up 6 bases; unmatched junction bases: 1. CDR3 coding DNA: TGTGCCTGGAGTGGACTAGCGGGGGTCAATGAGCAGTTCTTC. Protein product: CAWSGLAGVNEQFF.

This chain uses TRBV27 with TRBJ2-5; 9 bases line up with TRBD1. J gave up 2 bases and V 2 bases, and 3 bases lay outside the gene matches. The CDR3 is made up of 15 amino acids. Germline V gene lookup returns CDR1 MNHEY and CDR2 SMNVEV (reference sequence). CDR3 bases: TGTGCCAGCAGTTTACCGACAGGGGGGCAAGAGACCCAGTACTTC. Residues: CASSLPTGGQETQYF.

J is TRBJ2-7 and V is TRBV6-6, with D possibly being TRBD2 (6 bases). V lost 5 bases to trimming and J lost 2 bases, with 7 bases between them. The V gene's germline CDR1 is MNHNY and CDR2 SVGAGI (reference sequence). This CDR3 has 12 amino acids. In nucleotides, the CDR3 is TGTGCCAGCAGTAGACTAGCCTACGAGCAGTACTTC. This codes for CASSRLAYEQYF.

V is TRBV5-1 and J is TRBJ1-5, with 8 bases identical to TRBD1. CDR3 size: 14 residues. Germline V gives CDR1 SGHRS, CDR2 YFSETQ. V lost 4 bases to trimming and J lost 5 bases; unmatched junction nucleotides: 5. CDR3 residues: CASSDGQGYQPQHF. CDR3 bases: TGCGCCAGCAGCGACGGACAGGGTTATCAGCCCCAGCATTTT.

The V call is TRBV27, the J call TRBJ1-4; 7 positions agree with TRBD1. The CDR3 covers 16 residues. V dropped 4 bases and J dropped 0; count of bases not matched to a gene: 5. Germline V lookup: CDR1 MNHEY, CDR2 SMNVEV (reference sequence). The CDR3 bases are TGTGCCAGCAGTTACGGGACAGAGGCAACTAATGAAAAACTGTTTTTT. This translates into CASSYGTEATNEKLFF.

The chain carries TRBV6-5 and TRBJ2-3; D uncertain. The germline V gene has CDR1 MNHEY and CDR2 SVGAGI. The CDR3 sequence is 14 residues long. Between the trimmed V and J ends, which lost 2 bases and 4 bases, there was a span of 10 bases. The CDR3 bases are TGTGCCAGCAGTTACGGTGCGTACTCAGATACGCAGTATTTT. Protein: CASSYGAYSDTQYF.

This CDR3 reads CASIPLGAPAGELFF. CDR3 DNA: TGTGCCAGTATCCCTCTCGGGGCCCCCGCCGGGGAGCTGTTTTTT. The rearrangement joins TRBV19 to TRBJ2-2, with D possibly called TRBD1 or TRBD2 (5 bases each). Looked up from germline, CDR1 is LNHDA and CDR2 is SQIVND (reference sequence). This CDR3 region has 15 residues. Trimming cost V 7 bases and J 6 bases, with 18 bases left between them.

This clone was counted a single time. The CDR3, as DNA: TGTGCCAGCAGTTGGACCGGACCAGGGCAGTACTTC. Encoded protein: CASSWTGPGQYF. The chain is built from TRBV6-6 and TRBJ2-7; D is undetermined. Per the germline V gene, CDR1 is MNHNY and CDR2 is SVGAGI (reference sequence). V lost 4 bases, J lost 9 bases, and 13 bases lay in between. This CDR3 has 12 residues.

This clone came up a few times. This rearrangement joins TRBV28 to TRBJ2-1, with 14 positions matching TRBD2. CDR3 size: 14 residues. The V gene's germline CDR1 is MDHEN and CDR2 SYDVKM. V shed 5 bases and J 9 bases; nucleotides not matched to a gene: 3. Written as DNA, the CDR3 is TGTGCCAGCAGTCTGGGACTAGCGGGAGTTGAGCAGTTCTTC. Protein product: CASSLGLAGVEQFF.

This CDR3 reads CASSPRPQGQGNSYNEQFF. The CDR3 DNA sequence: TGTGCCAGCTCACCACGACCTCAGGGACAGGGAAATTCCTACAATGAGCAGTTCTTC. The chain couples TRBV18 to TRBJ2-1, with 9 nucleotides matching TRBD1. The CDR3 is 19 amino acids. The germline V gene encodes CDR1 KGHSH and CDR2 LQKENI. J lost 1 base, V lost 1 base, and 11 bases had no gene match.

The CDR3 here is CASSLDEARGYTGELFF. The CDR3 region has the DNA TGTGCCAGCAGCTTAGACGAGGCGCGGGGGTACACCGGGGAGCTGTTTTTT. The chain couples TRBV7-2 to TRBJ2-2, with 7 nucleotides matching TRBD2. The germline gives CDR1 SGHTA, CDR2 FQGNSA. J gave up 3 bases and V 1 base, and 8 bases lay outside the gene matches. The length of the CDR3 is 17 residues.